This TCR beta chain was sequenced for a study of post-analysis software for immune sequencing data. Broader study findings: Five or six TRBV segments, TRBV5-6, TRBV5-1 and TRBV20-1 among them, were found more frequent in patients than controls.

cDNA libraries of TCR beta carried unique molecular identifiers. Each CDR3 protein is one row after TCRdb ran MiXCR on the PCR reads. The sample lists about 460,000 distinct CDR3 sequences; nearly 45% were seen once. The CDR3 is made up of 15 amino acids. Germline V CDR1 and CDR2: MDHEN, SYDVKM. V gave up 4 bases and J gave up 0 bases, with 13 bases separating them. There are a few counts of this clonotype. Its matching antigen is unknown. The clonotype was recovered from a girl aged 5-17 years with multiple sclerosis. The specimen was blood. The chain joins TRBV28 to TRBJ2-7; weak D call: TRBD1 (6 bases). The CDR3 region is CASSSDRAVSYEQYF. CDR3 bases: TGTGCCAGCAGTTCGGACAGAGCCGTCTCCTACGAGCAGTACTTC.